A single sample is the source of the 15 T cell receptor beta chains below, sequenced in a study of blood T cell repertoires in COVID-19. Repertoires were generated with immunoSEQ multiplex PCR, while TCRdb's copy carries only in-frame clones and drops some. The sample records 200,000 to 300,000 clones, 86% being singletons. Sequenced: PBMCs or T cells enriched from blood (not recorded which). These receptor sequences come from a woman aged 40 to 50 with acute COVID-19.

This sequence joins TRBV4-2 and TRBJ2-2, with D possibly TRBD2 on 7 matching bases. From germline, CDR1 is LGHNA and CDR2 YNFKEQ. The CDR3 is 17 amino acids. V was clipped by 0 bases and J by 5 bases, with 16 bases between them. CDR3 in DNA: TGTGCCAGCAGCCAAGAGGGGGGGCAGGGGAGGACCGGGGAGCTGTTTTTT. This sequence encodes CASSQEGGQGRTGELFF.

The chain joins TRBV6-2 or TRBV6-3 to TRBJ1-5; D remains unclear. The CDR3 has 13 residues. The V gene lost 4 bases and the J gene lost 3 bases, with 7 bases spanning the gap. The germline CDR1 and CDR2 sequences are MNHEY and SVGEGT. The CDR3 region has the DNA TGTGCCAGCAGTTTGGGCACCAATCAGCCCCAGCATTTT. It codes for CASSLGTNQPQHF.

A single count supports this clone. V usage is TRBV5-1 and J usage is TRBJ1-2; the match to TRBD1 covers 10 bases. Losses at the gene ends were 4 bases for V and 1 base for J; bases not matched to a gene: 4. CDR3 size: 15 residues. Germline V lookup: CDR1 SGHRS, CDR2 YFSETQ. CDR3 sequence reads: CASSGGTGVNYGYTF. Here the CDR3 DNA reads TGCGCCAGCAGCGGAGGGACAGGGGTTAACTATGGCTACACCTTC.

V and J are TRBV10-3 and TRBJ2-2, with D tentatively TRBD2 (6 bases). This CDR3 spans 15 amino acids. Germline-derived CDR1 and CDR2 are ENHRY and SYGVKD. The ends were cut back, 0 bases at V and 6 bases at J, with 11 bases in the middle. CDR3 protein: CAISESSSGPGELFF. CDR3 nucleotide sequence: TGTGCCATCAGTGAGTCGAGTAGCGGACCCGGGGAGCTGTTTTTT.

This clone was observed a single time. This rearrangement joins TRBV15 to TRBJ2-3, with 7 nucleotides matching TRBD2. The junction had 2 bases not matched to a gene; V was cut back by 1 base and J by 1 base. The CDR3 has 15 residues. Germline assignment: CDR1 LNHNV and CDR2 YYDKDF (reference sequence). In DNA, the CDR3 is TGTGCCACCAGCAGAGGGGGAGGGGGCACAGATACGCAGTATTTT. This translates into CATSRGGGGTDTQYF.

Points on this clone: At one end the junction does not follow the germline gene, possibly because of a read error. CDR3 amino acids: CASSPEPHGESFF. The CDR3 bases are TGTGCCAGCAGCCCGGAGCCACACGGTGAATCTTTCTTT. This rearrangement joins TRBV5-4 to TRBJ1-1; D call uncertain. CDR1 is SGHNT and CDR2 is YYREEE in the germline V gene (reference sequence). This CDR3 spans 13 amino acids.

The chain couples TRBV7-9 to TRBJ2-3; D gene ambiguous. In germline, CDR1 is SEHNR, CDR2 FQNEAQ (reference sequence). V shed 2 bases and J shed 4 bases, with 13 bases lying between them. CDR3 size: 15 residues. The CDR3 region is CASSLRLAAADTQYF. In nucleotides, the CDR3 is TGTGCCAGCAGCTTACGATTAGCAGCTGCAGATACGCAGTATTTT.

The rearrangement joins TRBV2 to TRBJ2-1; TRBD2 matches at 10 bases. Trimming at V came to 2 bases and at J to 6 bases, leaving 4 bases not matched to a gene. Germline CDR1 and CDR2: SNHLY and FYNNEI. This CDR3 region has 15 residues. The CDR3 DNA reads TGTGCCAGCAGTGAAATGGCTAGCGGGAGCAATGAGCAGTTCTTC. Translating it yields CASSEMASGSNEQFF.

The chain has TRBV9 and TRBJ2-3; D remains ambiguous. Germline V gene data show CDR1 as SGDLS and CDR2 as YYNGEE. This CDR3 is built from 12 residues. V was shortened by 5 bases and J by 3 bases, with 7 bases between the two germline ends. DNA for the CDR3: TGTGCCAGCAGTCCCCCTACAGATACGCAGTATTTT. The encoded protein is CASSPPTDTQYF.

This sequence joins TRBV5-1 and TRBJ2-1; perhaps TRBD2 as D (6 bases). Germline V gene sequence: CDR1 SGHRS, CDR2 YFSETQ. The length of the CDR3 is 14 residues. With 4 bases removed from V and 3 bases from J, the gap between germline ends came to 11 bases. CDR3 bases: TGCGCCAGCAGCCCTCTAGCGTTCTACAATGAGCAGTTCTTC. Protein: CASSPLAFYNEQFF.

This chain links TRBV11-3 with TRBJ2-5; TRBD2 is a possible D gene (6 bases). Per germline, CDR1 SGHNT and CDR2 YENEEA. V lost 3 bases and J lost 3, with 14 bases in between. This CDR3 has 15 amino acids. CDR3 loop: CASSFLGGSEETQYF. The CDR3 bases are TGTGCCAGCAGCTTCCTGGGGGGTAGCGAAGAGACCCAGTACTTC. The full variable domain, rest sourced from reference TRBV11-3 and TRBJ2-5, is EAGVVQSPRYKIIEKKQPVAFWCNPISGHNTLYWYLQNLGQGPELLIRYENEEAVDDSQLPKDRFSAERLKGVDSTLKIQPAELGDSAVYLCASSFLGGSEETQYFGPGTRLLVL.

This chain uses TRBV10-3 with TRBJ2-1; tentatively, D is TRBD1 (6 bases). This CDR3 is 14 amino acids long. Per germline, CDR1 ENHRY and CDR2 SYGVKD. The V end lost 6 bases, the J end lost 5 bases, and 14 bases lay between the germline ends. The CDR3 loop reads CAIRGAGWNNEQFF. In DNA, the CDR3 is TGTGCCATCAGGGGGGCGGGTTGGAACAATGAGCAGTTCTTC.

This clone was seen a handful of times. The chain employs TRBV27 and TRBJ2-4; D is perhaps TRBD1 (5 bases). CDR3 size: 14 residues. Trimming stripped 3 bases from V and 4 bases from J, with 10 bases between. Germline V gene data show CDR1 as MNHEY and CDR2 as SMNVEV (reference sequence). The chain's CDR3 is CASSLARGKNIQYF. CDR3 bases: TGTGCCAGCAGTTTGGCTAGGGGAAAAAACATTCAGTACTTC.

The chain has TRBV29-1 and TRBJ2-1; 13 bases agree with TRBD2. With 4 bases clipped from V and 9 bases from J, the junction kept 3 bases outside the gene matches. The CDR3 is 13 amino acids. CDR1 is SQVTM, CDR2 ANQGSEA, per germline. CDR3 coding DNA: TGCAGCGTTGGACTAGCGGGAGGAGGTGAGCAGTTCTTC. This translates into CSVGLAGGGEQFF.

CDR3 DNA sequence: TGTGCCAGCAGCCCCGTACTAGACCTTCGGAACGAGCAGTACTTC. Translation gives CASSPVLDLRNEQYF. This chain connects TRBV3-1 (or the pseudogene TRBV3-2) to TRBJ2-7, with D perhaps matching TRBD2 (5 bases). Trimming stripped 4 bases from V and 5 bases from J, with 18 bases between. CDR1 LGHDT and CDR2 YNNKEL come from the germline V gene (reference sequence). The CDR3 is 15 amino acids.